This T cell receptor (beta chain) was recorded in a study of Ad26.COV2.S vaccination and SARS-CoV-2 variants. Findings and caveats of the study: Higher spike-specific TCR breadth was found in vaccine recipients than in placebo recipients. Possibly, TCR breadth and depth analyses underestimated total T cell responses. A substantial breadth of spike-specific CD8+ and CD4+ T cell responses after vaccination has been reported.

Described treatment: around 19 received Ad26.COV2.S at low or high dose, single or two shots; 5 received placebo; per-sample allocation not given. Day 63 after the first injection of vaccine or placebo was the sampling time. On this clone: Its antigen is still unknown. The identical CDR3 is also encoded by other nucleotide sequences in the sample.

Assay: immunoSEQ multiplex PCR; the TCRdb copy retains only in-frame clones and omits some. The profile shows about 400,000 clones, about 83% of them singletons. CDR1 and CDR2 (germline): MNHEY, SMNVEV (reference sequence). V dropped 2 bases and J dropped 4 bases, with 6 bases sitting between them. There are 13 residues in the CDR3. The TCR was taken from a person aged 18-65 years who received the Ad26.COV2.S COVID-19 vaccine or a placebo. Specimen: peripheral blood, collected in a trial of Ad26.COV2.S vaccine versus placebo. The chain couples TRBV27 to TRBJ2-1; no definite D call. Here the CDR3 reads CASSLPGYNEQFF. DNA for the CDR3: TGTGCCAGCAGTTTACCTGGGTACAATGAGCAGTTCTTC.